The 11 T cell receptor beta chains listed next were all sequenced from one sample in a study of response to subunit inactivated influenza vaccine. In TCRdb, the RT-PCR reads were re-called with MiXCR into one record per CDR3 protein. The table has about 190,000 distinct CDR3 sequences, approximately 15% seen once; the top ten hold 26%. The material was CD8+ T cells sorted from PBMCs, obtained around 5 days after vaccination. These receptors originate from a man aged 50 to 60 who received an inactivated influenza vaccine.

Only a few counts were recorded for this clonotype. The rearrangement joins TRBV6-2 or TRBV6-3 to TRBJ2-1, with TRBD2 identical over 14 bases. Germline values: CDR1 MNHEY, CDR2 SVGEGT. There are 15 residues in the CDR3. Trimming cost V 3 bases and J 12 bases; bases outside gene matches: 7. CDR3 bases: TGTGCCAGCAGTTATGGGACTAGCGGGGGTCCATGGCAGTTCTTC. Translated, it gives CASSYGTSGGPWQFF.

This clonotype was observed many times. V usage is TRBV7-9 and J usage is TRBJ2-2; D is uncertain. Germline V gene lookup returns CDR1 SEHNR and CDR2 FQNEAQ (reference sequence). Trimming took 9 bases from V and 6 from J, leaving 8 bases between them. This CDR3 region has 11 residues. The CDR3: CASGWAGELFF. The DNA for the CDR3 is TGTGCCAGTGGTTGGGCCGGGGAGCTGTTTTTT.

This clonotype was detected only a few times. V and J are TRBV12-3 or TRBV12-4 and TRBJ1-5; 9 nucleotides align to TRBD1. V was clipped by 6 bases and J by 2 bases; unmatched bases: 2. This CDR3 spans 14 amino acids. CDR3 sequence (DNA): TGTGCCAGCAGCACAGGGGGCGGCAATCAGCCCCAGCATTTT. This encodes CASSTGGGNQPQHF.

The gene calls are TRBV7-9 and TRBJ2-7; TRBD2 is a possible D gene (6 bases). Per germline, CDR1 SEHNR and CDR2 FQNEAQ (reference sequence). This CDR3 has 14 residues. V was cut by 5 bases and J by 5 bases, with 16 bases left in between. The CDR3 is CASSRDGSLNEQYF. The DNA of the CDR3 is TGTGCCAGCAGCCGCGACGGGAGCTTAAACGAGCAGTACTTC.

This clonotype has only a few counts. The rearrangement uses TRBV7-9 and TRBJ2-7, with a tentative D call TRBD2 (5 bases). V lost 5 bases to trimming and J lost 6 bases, with 14 bases between them. The V gene's germline CDR1 is SEHNR and CDR2 FQNEAQ (reference sequence). The CDR3 has 13 amino acids. The CDR3 DNA reads as TGTGCCAGCAGCCCCCCGGGGTTTGGCGAGCAGTACTTC. It translates to CASSPPGFGEQYF. The complete variable domain, with remaining parts taken from reference TRBV7-9 and TRBJ2-7, reads DTGVSQNPRHKITKRGQNVTFRCDPISEHNRLYWYRQTLGQGPEFLTYFQNEAQLEKSRLLSDRFSAERPKGSFSTLEIQRTEQGDSAMYLCASSPPGFGEQYFGPGTRLTVT.

The V and J genes are TRBV6-2 or TRBV6-3 and TRBJ2-1; 8 nucleotides line up with TRBD1. The trim removed 4 bases at V and 8 bases at J, leaving 16 bases unmatched. The CDR3 is 17 residues long. Per the germline V gene, CDR1 is MNHEY and CDR2 is SVGEGT. CDR3 region: CASSWTGRGVIRHEQFF. CDR3 in DNA: TGTGCCAGCAGTTGGACAGGGAGAGGGGTTATACGGCATGAGCAGTTCTTC.

CDR3 region: CASSVDRGQYNEQFF. The DNA of the CDR3 is TGTGCCAGCAGCGTGGACAGGGGGCAGTACAATGAGCAGTTCTTC. V usage is TRBV9 and J usage is TRBJ2-1, with 11 bases identical to TRBD1. Germline CDR1 reads SGDLS; CDR2 reads YYNGEE. This CDR3 region has 15 residues. V lost 2 bases, J lost 4 bases, and 2 bases stayed unmatched.

In its sample, this clonotype was seen a few times. The CDR3 region has the DNA TGTGCCAGCAGTTTAGGGATGGGGGCGCAAGAGACCCAGTACTTC. Its protein is CASSLGMGAQETQYF. V is TRBV6-5 and J is TRBJ2-5, with D tentatively TRBD1 (6 bases). There are 15 residues in the CDR3. The germline V gene has CDR1 MNHEY and CDR2 SVGAGI. Trimming removed 4 bases from V and 2 bases from J, with 14 bases in between.

The rearrangement joins TRBV19 to TRBJ2-1; a weak D match, TRBD2 (5 bases). The V end lost 5 bases, the J end lost 8 bases, and 10 bases lay between the germline ends. Germline V gives CDR1 LNHDA, CDR2 SQIVND (reference sequence). This CDR3 comprises 12 residues. For the CDR3, the DNA is TGTGCCAGTAGTTCTTCGGGGTATGAGCAGTTCTTC. Amino acid sequence: CASSSSGYEQFF.

This clonotype was counted ten times or more. This CDR3 is CASSDFTGVLYEQYF. In DNA, the CDR3 is TGCGCCAGCAGCGATTTCACAGGGGTCCTCTACGAGCAGTACTTC. This sequence joins TRBV5-1 and TRBJ2-7; 7 nucleotides align to TRBD1. This CDR3 is 15 amino acids long. Looked up from germline, CDR1 is SGHRS and CDR2 is YFSETQ. The V segment lost 4 bases and the J segment 3 bases; nucleotides outside the gene matches: 10.

V is TRBV15 and J is TRBJ2-7, with D perhaps matching TRBD1 (6 bases). Trimming shortened V by 5 bases and J by 5 bases, and 13 bases separated the two germline ends. Germline V CDR1 and CDR2: LNHNV, YYDKDF (reference sequence). The CDR3 is 13 amino acids. CDR3 loop: CATSVDRRHEQYF. CDR3 DNA sequence: TGTGCCACCAGCGTGGACAGACGCCACGAGCAGTACTTC.